This TCR beta chain was obtained from a study of metastatic and nonmetastatic thyroid tumors. Study background: Comparative analysis of repertoires was undertaken across blood and tumor or nodule tissue obtained from malignant and benign thyroid patients.

Concerning this clone itself: Its antigen is not known. A read error is likely, as this CDR3 ends without the conserved phenylalanine or tryptophan. The DNA is left out, because the CDR3 cannot be placed on it with certainty; the CDR3 is given as TCRdb lists it.

With termini counted, the CDR3 has 8 amino acids. Germline CDR1 is SGHRS and CDR2 is YFSETQ. Every patient was untreated before thyroid surgery. Study-level results: According to reports, the diversity of TCR beta was significantly higher in malignant thyroid tumors than in benign nodules, and this held in both blood and tumor samples.

In the original analysis: Clinicopathological groups differed in CDR3, with these differences serving to build a distant-metastasis classifier for papillary thyroid cancer. TCRdb re-clonotyped the PCR reads via MiXCR. TCRdb's processing, not the study's, gives the V and J calls here. The data show about 27,000 clones, with 20% to 25% seen just once and roughly 24% held by the top ten. J is TRBJ2-6 and V is TRBV5-1. The sample consisted of blood. The clonotype comes from a male donor with papillary thyroid cancer or a benign thyroid nodule (not recorded which). Some clones in this sample may be carry-over from other donors' samples. This CDR3 reads CASSRGTI.